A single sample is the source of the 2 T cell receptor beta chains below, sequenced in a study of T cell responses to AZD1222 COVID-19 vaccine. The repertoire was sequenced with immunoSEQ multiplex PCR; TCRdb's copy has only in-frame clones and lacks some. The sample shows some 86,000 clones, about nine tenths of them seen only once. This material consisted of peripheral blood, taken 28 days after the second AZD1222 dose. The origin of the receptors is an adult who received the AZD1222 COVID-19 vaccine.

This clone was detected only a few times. The CDR3 DNA follows: TGTGCCAGCAGTGACCCTAGCGGATACAATGAGCAGTTCTTC. Translated, it gives CASSDPSGYNEQFF. The rearrangement links TRBV2 to TRBJ2-1, with 7 bases aligning to TRBD2. The J segment lost 4 bases and the V segment lost 3 bases, leaving 3 bases of the junction unmatched. The CDR3 runs to 14 residues. Germline loops: CDR1 SNHLY, CDR2 FYNNEI. Together with reference TRBV2 and TRBJ2-1, the CDR3 gives the full variable domain: EPEVTQTPSHQVTQMGQEVILRCVPISNHLYFYWYRQILGQKVEFLVSFYNNEISEKSEIFDDQFSVERPDGSNFTLKIRSTKLEDSAMYFCASSDPSGYNEQFFGPGTRLTVL.

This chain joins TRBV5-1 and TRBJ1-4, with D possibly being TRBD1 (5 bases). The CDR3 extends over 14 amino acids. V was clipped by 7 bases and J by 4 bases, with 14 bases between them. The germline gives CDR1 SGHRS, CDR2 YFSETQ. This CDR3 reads CASGNTGYNEKLFF. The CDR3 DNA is TGCGCCAGCGGAAATACAGGCTATAATGAAAAACTGTTTTTT.